Each of the 10 T cell receptor beta chains below was sequenced from the same sample in a study of blood T cell repertoires in COVID-19. The table came from immunoSEQ multiplex PCR; TCRdb's copy has only in-frame clones and leaves some out. Of 61,000 or so clones in the sample, about 85% were seen once. The sequenced sample consisted of peripheral blood. Receptors were obtained from a woman older than 75 with acute or convalescent COVID-19.

This rearrangement joins TRBV5-6 to TRBJ2-1; D perhaps matches TRBD2 (5 bases). The germline gives CDR1 SGHDT, CDR2 YYEEEE. V lost 1 base and J lost 4, with 9 bases in between. The CDR3 sequence is 14 residues long. The CDR3 coding sequence is TGTGCCAGCAGCTTGCCGGGATTATACAATGAGCAGTTCTTC. It codes for CASSLPGLYNEQFF.

The genes are TRBV6-5 and TRBJ2-7, with 7 nucleotides matching TRBD2. With 11 bases clipped from V and 3 bases from J, the junction kept 10 bases outside the gene matches. The CDR3 contains 13 residues. Germline CDR1 reads MNHEY; CDR2 reads SVGAGI. The DNA for the CDR3 is TGTGCCGCCAGCGGGAATAGGGGCTACGAGCAGTACTTC. Residues: CAASGNRGYEQYF.

The chain uses TRBV10-3 and TRBJ2-1; 11 bases line up with TRBD2. CDR1 is ENHRY, CDR2 SYGVKD, per germline. V shed 0 bases and J 9 bases; nucleotides not matched to a gene: 10. This CDR3 has 17 residues. CDR3 loop: CAISESSRLAGGGEQFF. The CDR3 bases are TGTGCCATCAGTGAGTCGTCCAGGCTAGCGGGGGGAGGTGAGCAGTTCTTC.

This chain joins TRBV28 and TRBJ2-2, with TRBD2 matching 8 bases. The V segment lost 6 bases and the J segment 0 bases; nucleotides outside the gene matches: 6. The CDR3 is 16 amino acids. Germline V lookup: CDR1 MDHEN, CDR2 SYDVKM. This chain's CDR3 is CASSQPTSANTGELFF. In DNA form, the CDR3 reads TGTGCCAGCAGCCAACCGACTAGCGCGAACACCGGGGAGCTGTTTTTT.

Written as DNA, the CDR3 is TGTGCCAGTAGTCTCCTGGGGGGTGGCACAGATACGCAGTATTTT. Translating gives CASSLLGGGTDTQYF. The chain couples TRBV19 to TRBJ2-3; a possible D gene is TRBD2 (6 bases). Trimming pared 5 bases from V and 1 base from J, leaving 13 bases between. The CDR3 contains 15 residues. The germline gives CDR1 LNHDA, CDR2 SQIVND (reference sequence).

The rearrangement joins TRBV6-6 to TRBJ2-3; D gene ambiguous. The CDR3 loop spans 12 amino acids. Trimming removed 9 bases at V and 3 bases at J, with 10 bases between. Germline V gene data show CDR1 as MNHNY and CDR2 as SVGAGI (reference sequence). In nucleotides, the CDR3 is TGTGCCAGTGGCCGAACGACAGATACGCAGTATTTT. Its translation: CASGRTTDTQYF.

The gene calls are TRBV7-3 and TRBJ2-1; a possible D gene is TRBD2 (5 bases). Trimming pared 4 bases from V and 8 bases from J, leaving 9 bases between. The CDR3 runs to 12 residues. CDR1 SGHTA and CDR2 FQGTGA come from the germline V gene. CDR3: CASSSFGDEQFF. The DNA for the CDR3 is TGTGCCAGCAGCTCTTTCGGGGATGAGCAGTTCTTC.

This clone was found a few times. The chain carries TRBV18 and TRBJ1-4; 8 bases are shared with TRBD1. Germline V gives CDR1 KGHSH, CDR2 LQKENI. The CDR3 loop spans 14 amino acids. The trim removed 4 bases at V and 7 bases at J, leaving 5 bases unmatched. The CDR3 region has the DNA TGTGCCAGCTCACACGACAGGGGCGGTGAAAAACTGTTTTTT. Protein product: CASSHDRGGEKLFF.

The rearrangement joins TRBV7-9 to TRBJ2-2; 8 positions agree with TRBD1. Germline CDR1 SEHNR, CDR2 FQNEAQ (reference sequence). V lost 5 bases and J lost 1; bases outside the gene matches: 3. This CDR3 is built from 15 residues. The CDR3 DNA follows: TGTGCCAGCAGCCTCGGACAGGGGAACACCGGGGAGCTGTTTTTT. Protein sequence: CASSLGQGNTGELFF.

The rearrangement uses TRBV5-3 and TRBJ2-7; 7 bases are shared with TRBD2. TRBV5-3 is marked as an open reading frame, function uncertain. Trimming removed 0 bases from V and 1 base from J; junction bases left unmatched: 4. The CDR3 extends over 15 amino acids. CDR3 residues: CARSLALADSYEQYF. The CDR3 region has the DNA TGTGCCAGAAGCTTGGCCCTAGCGGATTCCTACGAGCAGTACTTC.